The subject of this entry is one TCR beta chain. Its antigen is undetermined. The sample belongs to a study of a mutant IDH1 vaccine in newly diagnosed glioma. Study summary: Patients got their first vaccination 4-6 weeks after radiotherapy alone, or with temozolomide cycles. A 62.5% male, 37.5% female split and a mean age of approximately 38 years characterized treated patients. It was radiotherapy, temozolomide, or both that patients received previously, with most receiving both. The study, taken as a whole, reports: Pseudoprogression apparently tracked independently of changes in top peripheral T cell clonotypes.

CDR1 is KGHSH, CDR2 LQKENI, per germline. This CDR3 region has 17 residues. V dropped 6 bases and J dropped 2; count of bases not matched to a gene: 12. Documented time point: week 11, during vaccination. Alongside topical imiquimod, each dose of vaccine comprised 300 ug of mutant IDH1 20-mer peptide. Profiling relied on immunoSEQ multiplex PCR, and the TCRdb table lists in-frame clones only, not all of them. The repertoire consists of about 64,000 clones, with about 88% occurring once and the leading ten covering around 8.3%. The genes are TRBV18 and TRBJ2-7; 11 nucleotides match TRBD2. The sequence derives from a woman between 45 and 60 years old with glioma. This specimen consisted of PBMCs, obtained from a glioma patient whose treatment included an IDH1 peptide vaccine. CDR3 sequence (DNA): TGTGCCAGCTCCGACCCCGGGACTAGCGGCAACCCCTACGAGCAGTACTTC. It codes for CASSDPGTSGNPYEQYF.